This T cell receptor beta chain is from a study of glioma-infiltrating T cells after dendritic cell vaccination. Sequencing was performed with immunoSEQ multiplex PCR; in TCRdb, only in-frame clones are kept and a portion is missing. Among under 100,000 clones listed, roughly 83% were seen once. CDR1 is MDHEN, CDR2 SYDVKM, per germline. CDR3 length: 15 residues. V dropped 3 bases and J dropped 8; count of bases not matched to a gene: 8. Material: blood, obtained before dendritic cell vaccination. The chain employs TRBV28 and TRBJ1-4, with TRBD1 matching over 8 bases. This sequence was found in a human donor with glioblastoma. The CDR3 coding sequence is TGTGCCAGCAGTTTCCAGGGGGCGGGTGGAGAAAAACTGTTTTTT. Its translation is CASSFQGAGGEKLFF. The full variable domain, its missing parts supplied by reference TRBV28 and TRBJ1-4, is DVKVTQSSRYLVKRTGEKVFLECVQDMDHENMFWYRQDPGLGLRLIYFSYDVKMKEKGDIPEGYSVSREKKERFSLILESASTNQTSMYLCASSFQGAGGEKLFFGSGTQLSVL.